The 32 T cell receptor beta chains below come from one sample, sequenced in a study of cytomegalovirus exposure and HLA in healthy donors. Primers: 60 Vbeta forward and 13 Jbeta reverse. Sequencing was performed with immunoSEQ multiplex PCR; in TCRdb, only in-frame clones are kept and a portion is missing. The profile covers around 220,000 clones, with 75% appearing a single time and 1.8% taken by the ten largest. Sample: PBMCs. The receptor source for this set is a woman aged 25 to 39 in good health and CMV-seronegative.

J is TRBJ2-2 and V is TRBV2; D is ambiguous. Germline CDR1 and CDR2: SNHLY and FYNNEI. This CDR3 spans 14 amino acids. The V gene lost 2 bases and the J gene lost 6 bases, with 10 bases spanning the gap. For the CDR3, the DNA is TGTGCCAGCAGTGAATTACAGCTGGCCGGGGAGCTGTTTTTT. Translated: CASSELQLAGELFF. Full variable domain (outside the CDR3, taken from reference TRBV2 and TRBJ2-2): EPEVTQTPSHQVTQMGQEVILRCVPISNHLYFYWYRQILGQKVEFLVSFYNNEISEKSEIFDDQFSVERPDGSNFTLKIRSTKLEDSAMYFCASSELQLAGELFFGEGSRLTVL.

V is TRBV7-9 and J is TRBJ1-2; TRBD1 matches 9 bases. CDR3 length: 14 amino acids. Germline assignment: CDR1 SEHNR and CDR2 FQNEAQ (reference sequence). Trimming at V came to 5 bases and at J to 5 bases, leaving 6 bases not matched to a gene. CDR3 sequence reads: CASSPRDRAYGYTF. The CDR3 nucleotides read TGTGCCAGCAGCCCCCGGGACAGGGCGTATGGCTACACCTTC.

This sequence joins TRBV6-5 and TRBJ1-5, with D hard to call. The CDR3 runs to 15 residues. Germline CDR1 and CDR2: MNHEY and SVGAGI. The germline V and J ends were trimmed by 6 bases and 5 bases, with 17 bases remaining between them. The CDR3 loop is CASSGDWGGDQPQHF. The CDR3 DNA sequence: TGTGCCAGCAGCGGGGATTGGGGAGGAGATCAGCCCCAGCATTTT.

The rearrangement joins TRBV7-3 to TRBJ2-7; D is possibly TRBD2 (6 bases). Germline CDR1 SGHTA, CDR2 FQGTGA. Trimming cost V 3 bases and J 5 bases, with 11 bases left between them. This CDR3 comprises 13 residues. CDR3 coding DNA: TGTGCCAGCAGCTTTGGAGGGCCCGACGAGCAGTACTTC. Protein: CASSFGGPDEQYF. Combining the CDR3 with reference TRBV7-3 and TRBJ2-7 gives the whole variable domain GAGVSQTPSNKVTEKGKYVELRCDPISGHTALYWYRQSLGQGPEFLIYFQGTGAADDSGLPNDRFFAVRPEGSVSTLKIQRTERGDSAVYLCASSFGGPDEQYFGPGTRLTVT.

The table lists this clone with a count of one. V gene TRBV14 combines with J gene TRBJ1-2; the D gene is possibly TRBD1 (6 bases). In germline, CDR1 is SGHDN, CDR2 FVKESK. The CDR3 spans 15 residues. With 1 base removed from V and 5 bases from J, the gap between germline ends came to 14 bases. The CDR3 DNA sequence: TGTGCCAGCAGCCAAGGCCCCTTGGGGGCGTATGGCTACACCTTC. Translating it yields CASSQGPLGAYGYTF.

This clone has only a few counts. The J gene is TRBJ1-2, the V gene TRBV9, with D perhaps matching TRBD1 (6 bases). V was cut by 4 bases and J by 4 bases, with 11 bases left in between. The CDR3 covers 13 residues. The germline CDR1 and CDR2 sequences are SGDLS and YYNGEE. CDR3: CASSRQEAYGYTF. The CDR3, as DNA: TGTGCCAGCAGCAGACAGGAAGCCTATGGCTACACCTTC.

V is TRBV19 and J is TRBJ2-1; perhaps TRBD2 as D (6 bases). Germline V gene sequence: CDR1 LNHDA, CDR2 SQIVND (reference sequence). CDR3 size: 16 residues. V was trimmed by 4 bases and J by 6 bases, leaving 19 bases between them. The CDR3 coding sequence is TGTGCCAGTAGTAGGCCGACTAGAGGTGGGATCAATGAGCAGTTCTTC. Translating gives CASSRPTRGGINEQFF.

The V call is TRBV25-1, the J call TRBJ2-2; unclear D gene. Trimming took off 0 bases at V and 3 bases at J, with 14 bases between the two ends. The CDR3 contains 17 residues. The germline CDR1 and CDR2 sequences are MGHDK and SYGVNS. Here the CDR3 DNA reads TGTGCCAGCAGTGAATACGTCCTAAGAGAGGACACCGGGGAGCTGTTTTTT. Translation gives CASSEYVLREDTGELFF. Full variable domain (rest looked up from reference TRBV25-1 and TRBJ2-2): EADIYQTPRYLVIGTGKKITLECSQTMGHDKMYWYQQDPGMELHLIHYSYGVNSTEKGDLSSESTVSRIRTEHFPLTLESARPSHTSQYLCASSEYVLREDTGELFFGEGSRLTVL.

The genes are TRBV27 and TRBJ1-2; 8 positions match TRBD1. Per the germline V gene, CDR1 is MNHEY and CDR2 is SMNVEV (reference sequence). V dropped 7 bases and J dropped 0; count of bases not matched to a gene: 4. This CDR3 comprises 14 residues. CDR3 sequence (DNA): TGTGCCAGCAAGGGGACAGGAGCTAACTATGGCTACACCTTC. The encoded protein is CASKGTGANYGYTF.

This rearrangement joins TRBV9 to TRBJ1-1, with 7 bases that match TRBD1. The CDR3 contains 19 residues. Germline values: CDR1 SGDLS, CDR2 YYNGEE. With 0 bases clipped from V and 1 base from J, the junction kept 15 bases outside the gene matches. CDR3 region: CASSVAPDRVGVENTEAFF. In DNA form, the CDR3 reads TGTGCCAGCAGCGTAGCCCCCGACAGGGTGGGGGTGGAGAACACTGAAGCTTTCTTT.

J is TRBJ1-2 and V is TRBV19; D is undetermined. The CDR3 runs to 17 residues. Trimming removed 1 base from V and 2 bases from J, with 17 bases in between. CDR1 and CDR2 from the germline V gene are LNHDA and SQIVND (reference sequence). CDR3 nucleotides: TGTGCCAGTAGTATAGCCCCACTTCGCCGGGTCAACTATGGCTACACCTTC. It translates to CASSIAPLRRVNYGYTF.

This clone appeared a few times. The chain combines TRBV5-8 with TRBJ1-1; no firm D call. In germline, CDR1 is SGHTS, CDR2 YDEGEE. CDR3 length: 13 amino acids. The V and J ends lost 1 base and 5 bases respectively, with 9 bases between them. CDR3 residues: CASSLRGPTEAFF. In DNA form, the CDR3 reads TGTGCCAGCAGCTTGCGTGGGCCTACTGAAGCTTTCTTT. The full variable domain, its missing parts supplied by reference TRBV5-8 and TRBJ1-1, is EAGVTQSPTHLIKTRGQQATLRCSPISGHTSVYWYQQALGLGLQFLLWYDEGEERNRGNFPPRFSGRQFPNYSSELNVNALELEDSALYLCASSLRGPTEAFFGQGTRLTVV.

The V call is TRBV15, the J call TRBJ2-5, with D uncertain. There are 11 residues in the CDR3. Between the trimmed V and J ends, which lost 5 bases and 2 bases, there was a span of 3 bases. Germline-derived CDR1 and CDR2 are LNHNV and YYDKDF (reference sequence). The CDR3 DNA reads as TGTGCCACCAGCCAGCAAGAGACCCAGTACTTC. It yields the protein CATSQQETQYF.

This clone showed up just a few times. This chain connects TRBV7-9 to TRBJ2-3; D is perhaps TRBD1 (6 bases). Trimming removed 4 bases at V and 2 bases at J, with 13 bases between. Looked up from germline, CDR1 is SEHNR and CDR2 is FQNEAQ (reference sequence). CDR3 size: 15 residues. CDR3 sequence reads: CASSSIRGSTDTQYF. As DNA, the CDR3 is TGTGCCAGCAGCTCAATCAGGGGATCCACAGATACGCAGTATTTT.

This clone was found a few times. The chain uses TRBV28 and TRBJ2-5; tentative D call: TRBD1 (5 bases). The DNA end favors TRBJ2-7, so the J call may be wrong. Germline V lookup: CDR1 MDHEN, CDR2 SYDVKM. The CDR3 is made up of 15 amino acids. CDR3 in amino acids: CASNKQALGSYEQYF. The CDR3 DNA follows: TGTGCCAGCAATAAACAGGCTCTAGGCTCCTACGAGCAGTACTTC.

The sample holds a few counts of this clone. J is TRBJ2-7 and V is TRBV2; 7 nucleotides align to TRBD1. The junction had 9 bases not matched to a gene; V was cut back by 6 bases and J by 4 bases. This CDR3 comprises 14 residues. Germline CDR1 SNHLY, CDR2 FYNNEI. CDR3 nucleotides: TGTGCCAGCAGCTTACAGGGGTTTCTGTACGAGCAGTACTTC. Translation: CASSLQGFLYEQYF. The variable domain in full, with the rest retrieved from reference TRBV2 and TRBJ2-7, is EPEVTQTPSHQVTQMGQEVILRCVPISNHLYFYWYRQILGQKVEFLVSFYNNEISEKSEIFDDQFSVERPDGSNFTLKIRSTKLEDSAMYFCASSLQGFLYEQYFGPGTRLTVT.

The CDR3 DNA reads as TGTGCCAGCAGCTTTGGGACAGGGGGCGACGAGCAGTACTTC. Translation gives CASSFGTGGDEQYF. The chain links TRBV7-8 to TRBJ2-7; TRBD1 agrees at 12 bases. This CDR3 has 14 amino acids. Trimming removed 3 bases from V and 5 bases from J; junction bases left unmatched: 2. Germline V gives CDR1 SGHVS, CDR2 FQNEAQ.

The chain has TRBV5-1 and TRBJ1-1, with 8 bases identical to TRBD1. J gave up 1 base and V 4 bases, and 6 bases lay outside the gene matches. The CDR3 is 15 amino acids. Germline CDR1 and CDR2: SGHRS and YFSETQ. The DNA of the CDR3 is TGCGCCAGCAGCGAACTAGGACAGGGGAACACTGAAGCTTTCTTT. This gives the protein CASSELGQGNTEAFF.

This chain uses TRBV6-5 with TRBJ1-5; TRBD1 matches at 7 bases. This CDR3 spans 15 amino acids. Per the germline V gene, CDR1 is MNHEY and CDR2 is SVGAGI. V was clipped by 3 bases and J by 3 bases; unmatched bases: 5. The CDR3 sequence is CASSYPDRINQPQHF. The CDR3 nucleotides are TGTGCCAGCAGTTATCCGGACAGGATCAATCAGCCCCAGCATTTT.

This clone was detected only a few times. This CDR3 reads CASSWDRARGTQYF. The CDR3 coding sequence is TGTGCCAGCAGTTGGGACAGGGCTCGGGGGACCCAGTACTTC. The chain employs TRBV2 and TRBJ2-5; 9 bases line up with TRBD1. Germline V gives CDR1 SNHLY, CDR2 FYNNEI. V shed 5 bases and J 7 bases; nucleotides not matched to a gene: 8. The CDR3 loop spans 14 amino acids.

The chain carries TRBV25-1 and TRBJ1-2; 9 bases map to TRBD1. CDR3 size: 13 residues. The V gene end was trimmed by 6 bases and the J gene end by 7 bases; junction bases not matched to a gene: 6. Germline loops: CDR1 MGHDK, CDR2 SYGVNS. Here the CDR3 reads CASRDTGGVGYTF. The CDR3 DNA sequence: TGTGCCAGCAGAGACACAGGGGGCGTTGGCTACACCTTC.

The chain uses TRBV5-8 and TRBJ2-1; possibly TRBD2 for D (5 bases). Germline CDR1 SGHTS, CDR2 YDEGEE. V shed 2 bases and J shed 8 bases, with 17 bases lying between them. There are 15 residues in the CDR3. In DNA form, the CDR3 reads TGTGCCAGCAGCTTTTTCGGGGTTGAATGGGATGAGCAGTTCTTC. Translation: CASSFFGVEWDEQFF.

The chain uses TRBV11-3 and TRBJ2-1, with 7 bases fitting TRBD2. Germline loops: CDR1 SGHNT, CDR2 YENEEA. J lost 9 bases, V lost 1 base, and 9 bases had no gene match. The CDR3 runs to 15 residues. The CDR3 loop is CASSLALGGSGEQFF. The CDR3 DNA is TGTGCCAGCAGCTTAGCACTGGGCGGGAGTGGTGAGCAGTTCTTC.

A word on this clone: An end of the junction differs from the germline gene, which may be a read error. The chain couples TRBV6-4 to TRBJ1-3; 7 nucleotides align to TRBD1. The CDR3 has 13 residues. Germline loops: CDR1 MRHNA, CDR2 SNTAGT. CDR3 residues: CASSDNRGSTIYF. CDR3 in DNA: TGTGCCAGCAGTGACAACAGGGGAAGCACCATATATTTT.

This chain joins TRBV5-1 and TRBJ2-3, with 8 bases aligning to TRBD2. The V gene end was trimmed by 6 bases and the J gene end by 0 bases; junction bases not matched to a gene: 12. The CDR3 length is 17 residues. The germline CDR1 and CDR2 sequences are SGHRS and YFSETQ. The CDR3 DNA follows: TGCGCCAGCAAGGGCGCGGGAGGCTCGATTAGCACAGATACGCAGTATTTT. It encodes CASKGAGGSISTDTQYF.

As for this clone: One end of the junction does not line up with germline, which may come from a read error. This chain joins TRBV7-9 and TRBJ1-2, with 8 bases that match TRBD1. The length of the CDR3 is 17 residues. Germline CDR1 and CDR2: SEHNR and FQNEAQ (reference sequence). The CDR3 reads CSSSTSGTGAPWYGYTF. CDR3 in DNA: TGTTCCAGCAGCACTTCCGGGACAGGAGCGCCCTGGTATGGCTACACCTTC.

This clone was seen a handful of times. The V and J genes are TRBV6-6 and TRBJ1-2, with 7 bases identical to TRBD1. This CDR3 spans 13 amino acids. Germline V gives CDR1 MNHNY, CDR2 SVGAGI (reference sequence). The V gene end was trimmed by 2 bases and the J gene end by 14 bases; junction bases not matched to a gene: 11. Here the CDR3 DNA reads TGTGCCAGCAGTTACCCCGGGACAGCGGAACTTACCTTC. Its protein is CASSYPGTAELTF.

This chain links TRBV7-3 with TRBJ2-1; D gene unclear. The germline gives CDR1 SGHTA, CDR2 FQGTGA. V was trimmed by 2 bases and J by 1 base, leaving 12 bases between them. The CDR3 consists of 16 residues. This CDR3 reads CASSLWVTQSYNEQFF. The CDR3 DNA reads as TGTGCCAGCAGCTTATGGGTGACACAGTCCTACAATGAGCAGTTCTTC.

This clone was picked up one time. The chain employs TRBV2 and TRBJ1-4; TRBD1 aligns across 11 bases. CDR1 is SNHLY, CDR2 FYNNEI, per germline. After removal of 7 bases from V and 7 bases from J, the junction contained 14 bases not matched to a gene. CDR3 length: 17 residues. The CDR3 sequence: CASKNTGQGARGEKLFF. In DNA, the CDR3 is TGTGCCAGCAAGAATACTGGACAGGGGGCACGCGGTGAAAAACTGTTTTTT.

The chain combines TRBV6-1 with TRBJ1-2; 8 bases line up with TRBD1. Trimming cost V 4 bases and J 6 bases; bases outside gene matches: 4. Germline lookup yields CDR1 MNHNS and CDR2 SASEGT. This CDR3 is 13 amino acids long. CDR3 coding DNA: TGTGCCAGCAGTGGGACAGGGATTAATGGCTACACCTTC. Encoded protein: CASSGTGINGYTF.

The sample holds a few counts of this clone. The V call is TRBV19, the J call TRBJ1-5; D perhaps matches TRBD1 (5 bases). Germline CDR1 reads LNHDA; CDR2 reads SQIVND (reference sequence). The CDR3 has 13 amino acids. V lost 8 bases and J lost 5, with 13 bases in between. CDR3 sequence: CASLPGAHQPQHF. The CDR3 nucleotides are TGTGCCAGTCTCCCTGGGGCCCATCAGCCCCAGCATTTT.

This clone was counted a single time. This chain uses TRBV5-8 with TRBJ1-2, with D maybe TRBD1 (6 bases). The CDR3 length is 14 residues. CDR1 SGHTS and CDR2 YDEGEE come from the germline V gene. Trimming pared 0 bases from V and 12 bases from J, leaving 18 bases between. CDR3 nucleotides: TGTGCCAGCAGCTTGGCCGCAAGGGGGTATGAAGACACCTTC. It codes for CASSLAARGYEDTF.